This TCR beta chain emerged from a study of OX40 agonist ivuxolimab in advanced cancers. Generated by immunoSEQ multiplex PCR, the TCRdb table keeps only in-frame clones and is missing some. The repertoire holds about 7,700 clones, with roughly 78% as singletons. V was trimmed by 0 bases and J by 2 bases, leaving 5 bases between them. This CDR3 has 13 amino acids. CDR1 and CDR2 from the germline V gene are LNHNV and YYDKDF (reference sequence). Sequencing used CD4+ or CD8+ T cells sorted from blood, obtained in a trial of the OX40 agonist ivuxolimab. The receptor comes from an adult with an advanced solid tumor such as melanoma, head and neck, liver or kidney cancer. The chain is built from TRBV15 and TRBJ2-7; D gene ambiguous. The CDR3 protein is CATSRDSTYEQYF. The CDR3, as DNA: TGTGCCACCAGCAGAGATTCTACCTACGAGCAGTACTTC.